This T cell receptor beta chain was found in a study of cytomegalovirus exposure and HLA in healthy donors. Germline CDR1 SGDLS, CDR2 YYNGEE. V was trimmed by 1 base and J by 9 bases, leaving 20 bases between them. This CDR3 spans 15 amino acids. The primer mix had 60 Vbeta and 13 Jbeta primers. Sequencing was performed with immunoSEQ multiplex PCR; in TCRdb, only in-frame clones are kept and a portion is missing. The repertoire includes just under 95,000 clones, more than 75% of them detected once, and over 9% sits in the top ten. This sequence was found in a human donor in good health. Material for sequencing was PBMCs. The gene calls are TRBV9 and TRBJ2-7; TRBD2 might be the D (5 bases). The CDR3 here is CASSVRDQFREAQYF. The CDR3 DNA reads TGTGCCAGCAGCGTACGGGATCAGTTCCGGGAAGCGCAGTACTTC. Using reference TRBV9 and TRBJ2-7 for the parts outside the CDR3, the full variable domain is DSGVTQTPKHLITATGQRVTLRCSPRSGDLSVYWYQQSLDQGLQFLIQYYNGEERAKGNILERFSAQQFPDLHSELNLSSLELGDSALYFCASSVRDQFREAQYFGPGTRLTVT.